The present TCR beta chain was sequenced within a study of cytomegalovirus exposure and HLA in healthy donors. Unmatched junction bases numbered 9, after V lost 4 bases and J lost 11 bases. The CDR3 has 13 amino acids. Per the germline V gene, CDR1 is SGHTA and CDR2 is FQGTGA. The study ran its PCR with 60 Vbeta and 13 Jbeta primers. TCRdb's copy holds only in-frame clones and misses some; the assay was immunoSEQ multiplex PCR. The sample yields some 160,000 clones, about 73% seen once. The clonotype comes from a woman between 40 and 55 years old in good health and CMV-seronegative. V and J are TRBV7-3 and TRBJ1-1; TRBD1 aligns across 8 bases. What was sequenced was PBMCs. The CDR3 sequence: CASSSQGAGLAFF. The CDR3 DNA is TGTGCCAGCAGCTCCCAGGGGGCAGGGTTGGCTTTCTTT. The complete variable domain, with remaining parts taken from reference TRBV7-3 and TRBJ1-1, reads GAGVSQTPSNKVTEKGKYVELRCDPISGHTALYWYRQSLGQGPEFLIYFQGTGAADDSGLPNDRFFAVRPEGSVSTLKIQRTERGDSAVYLCASSSQGAGLAFFGQGTRLTVV.